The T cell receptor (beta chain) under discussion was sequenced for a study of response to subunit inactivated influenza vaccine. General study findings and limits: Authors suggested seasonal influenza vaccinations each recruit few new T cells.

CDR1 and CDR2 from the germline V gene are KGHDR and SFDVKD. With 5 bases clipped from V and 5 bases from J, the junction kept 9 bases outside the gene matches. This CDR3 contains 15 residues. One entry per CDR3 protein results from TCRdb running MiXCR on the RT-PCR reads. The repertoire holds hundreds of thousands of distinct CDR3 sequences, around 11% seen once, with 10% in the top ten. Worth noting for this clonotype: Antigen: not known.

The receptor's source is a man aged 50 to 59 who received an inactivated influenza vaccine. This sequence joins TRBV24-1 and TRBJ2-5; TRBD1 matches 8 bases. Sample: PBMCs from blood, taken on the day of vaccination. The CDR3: CATSVSTGARETQYF. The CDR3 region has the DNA TGTGCCACCAGTGTTTCGACAGGGGCGAGGGAGACCCAGTACTTC.